This is a list of T cell receptor beta chains from one sample in a study of CD8+ T cells in alopecia areata. Sequencing used immunoSEQ multiplex PCR; TCRdb keeps in-frame clones, though not all of them. In the table there are some 99,000 clones, around 44% of which are singletons. Specimen: CD4+ T cells sorted from blood. These receptors were collected from a human donor with alopecia areata. CDR3s leave out the opening cysteine and the closing phenylalanine or tryptophan. Size values are once, few and many counts, or a class for expanded clones, and some rows have none.

V gene,clone size,J gene,CDR3 protein
TRBV29-1,NA,TRBJ2-5,SVRAASGSWETQY
TRBV30,NA,TRBJ2-2,AWNRAARRELF
TRBV28,NA,TRBJ1-1,ASTRGGAMNTEAF
TRBV30,few,TRBJ2-2,AWSRPGSTGELF
TRBV30,NA,TRBJ2-2,AWSGLEAGELF
TRBV30,NA,TRBJ1-1,AWSGPDRGTEAF
TRBV30,few,TRBJ1-6,AWTIGQGRSPLH
TRBV29-1,few,TRBJ1-1,SVIRQGGRTEAF
TRBV18,NA,TRBJ2-7,ASSPITGDNLYEQY
TRBV2,NA,TRBJ2-2,ASSAGRRTGELF
TRBV7-9,NA,TRBJ2-7,ASSSGTSGGLSSYEQY
TRBV28,few,TRBJ2-1,ASRIANNEQF
TRBV30,NA,TRBJ2-7,AWSVTYGDEQY
TRBV30,NA,TRBJ1-1,AWSRTMTEAF
TRBV5-1,NA,TRBJ1-5,ASSFGPSRQPQH
TRBV28,few,TRBJ2-5,ASSRRETQY
TRBV29-1,few,TRBJ1-1,SVPGAMNTEAF
TRBV28,NA,TRBJ2-1,ASSSPLTLAGGTNEQF
TRBV29-1,NA,TRBJ2-3,SVDQTRNWGGTQY
TRBV28,NA,TRBJ1-1,ASSFRTEAF
TRBV2,NA,TRBJ2-4,ASSKKNIQY
TRBV29-1,few,TRBJ2-6,SVLLTSGTYSGANVLT
TRBV30,few,TRBJ2-3,AWSRRPRPPVDTQY
TRBV23-1,NA,TRBJ2-5,ASSQHRIEETQY
TRBV15,few,TRBJ2-3,ATSRLAGGPDTQY